Following are 32 T cell receptor beta chains from one sample sequenced in a study of CD8+CD57+ T cells in acquired aplastic anemia. Patients included in sequencing had previously demonstrated CD8+CD57+ cell expansion by flow cytometry. The study profiled TCR beta VDJ and CDR3 using genomic DNA as template. TCRdb used MiXCR to reprocess the reads, holding one entry per CDR3 protein. The top ten hold roughly 80% of the sample, which has more than 70,000 distinct CDR3 sequences, about 70% seen once. The specimen was sorted CD4+, CD8+, or CD8+CD57+ T cells (not recorded which) from PBMCs. The receptor source for this set is a human donor with aplastic anemia.

The CDR3 DNA reads TGTGCCAGTAGTATACGTGGCGGGACTAGCTACGAGCAGTACTTC. Amino acids: CASSIRGGTSYEQYF. The chain recombines TRBV19 with TRBJ2-7; 8 nucleotides line up with TRBD2. The trim removed 2 bases at V and 3 bases at J, leaving 6 bases unmatched. The germline V gene encodes CDR1 LNHDA and CDR2 SQIVND (reference sequence). This CDR3 has 15 residues.

The chain uses TRBV20-1 and TRBJ1-2, with D unclear. Trimming took off 0 bases at V and 5 bases at J, with 10 bases between the two ends. The germline V gene has CDR1 DFQATT and CDR2 SNEGSKA (reference sequence). CDR3 length: 13 amino acids. The DNA of the CDR3 is TGCAGTGCTAGAGATTTCAGAGGGTATGGCTACACCTTC. It codes for CSARDFRGYGYTF.

The chain has TRBV7-2 and TRBJ2-1; 11 bases align to TRBD2. V shed 5 bases, J shed 6 bases, and the junction held 9 bases outside the gene matches. The germline V gene has CDR1 SGHTA and CDR2 FQGNSA. The length of the CDR3 is 16 residues. The CDR3 DNA reads TGTGCCAGCAGCCAAAGGGGGACTAGCGGTGGCAATGAGCAGTTCTTC. This translates into CASSQRGTSGGNEQFF.

The chain has TRBV20-1 and TRBJ2-7, with D maybe TRBD1 (5 bases). CDR1 is DFQATT, CDR2 SNEGSKA, per germline (reference sequence). The CDR3 runs to 13 residues. Trimming stripped 3 bases from V and 4 bases from J, with 13 bases between. DNA of the CDR3: TGCAGTGCTAGGGCAGGGATCAAATACGAGCAGTACTTC. Residues: CSARAGIKYEQYF.

The V and J genes are TRBV15 and TRBJ1-4; D is undetermined. The CDR3 has 16 residues. The V end was cut by 4 bases, the J end by 7 bases, with 19 bases between. In germline, CDR1 is LNHNV, CDR2 YYDKDF (reference sequence). The CDR3 reads CATSNRRADGSEKLFF. The CDR3 bases are TGTGCCACCAGCAACCGCCGGGCCGACGGGAGTGAAAAACTGTTTTTT.

This clonotype was detected many times. The genes are TRBV20-1 and TRBJ2-1; D might be TRBD2 (6 bases). Germline loops: CDR1 DFQATT, CDR2 SNEGSKA (reference sequence). The CDR3 totals 12 residues. The germline V and J ends were trimmed by 6 bases and 5 bases, with 11 bases remaining between them. The CDR3 region is CSATGGNNEQFF. The DNA of the CDR3 is TGCAGTGCCACCGGGGGTAACAATGAGCAGTTCTTC.

The V and J genes are TRBV6-1 and TRBJ1-1, with D hard to call. The V end lost 2 bases, the J end lost 1 base, and 11 bases lay between the germline ends. The germline gives CDR1 MNHNS, CDR2 SASEGT. The CDR3 loop spans 15 amino acids. The CDR3 spells CASSERIRPNTEAFF. Here the CDR3 DNA reads TGTGCCAGCAGTGAAAGAATTAGGCCGAACACTGAAGCTTTCTTT.

The chain uses TRBV30 and TRBJ1-6; 9 bases fit TRBD1. CDR1 and CDR2 (germline): GTSNPN, SVGIG (reference sequence). CDR3 size: 15 residues. Trimming at V came to 3 bases and at J to 7 bases, leaving 7 bases not matched to a gene. CDR3 sequence: CAWRGRDRVNSPLHF. The CDR3 region has the DNA TGTGCCTGGAGAGGTAGGGACAGGGTGAATTCACCCCTCCACTTT.

This clonotype was recorded at least ten times. The gene calls are TRBV5-1 and TRBJ2-3, with 9 positions matching TRBD2. The CDR3 contains 17 residues. Germline V lookup: CDR1 SGHRS, CDR2 YFSETQ. V trimming: 4 bases; J trimming: 5 bases; junction bases outside the gene matches: 14. CDR3 amino acids: CASSLYRLAAGEDTQYF. For the CDR3, the DNA is TGCGCCAGCAGCCTCTACCGACTAGCGGCCGGGGAAGATACGCAGTATTTT.

The chain has TRBV20-1 and TRBJ2-5; D uncertain. CDR3 length equals 14 residues. The V end lost 3 bases, the J end lost 1 base, and 12 bases lay between the germline ends. Germline CDR1 reads DFQATT; CDR2 reads SNEGSKA (reference sequence). The CDR3 sequence is CSASRSEPQETQYF. CDR3 nucleotides: TGCAGTGCTAGCCGTAGTGAGCCCCAAGAGACCCAGTACTTC.

This clonotype was seen more than once but under ten times. This chain uses TRBV29-1 with TRBJ1-1; 11 bases align to TRBD1. With 5 bases clipped from V and 11 bases from J, the junction kept 7 bases outside the gene matches. CDR1 is SQVTM, CDR2 ANQGSEA, per germline. This CDR3 has 12 residues. CDR3 protein: CSVSGQGGRAFF. The CDR3 DNA follows: TGCAGCGTTTCGGGACAGGGGGGTAGGGCTTTCTTT. The whole variable domain, filled in from reference TRBV29-1 and TRBJ1-1, reads SAVISQKPSRDICQRGTSLTIQCQVDSQVTMMFWYRQQPGQSLTLIATANQGSEATYESGFVIDKFPISRPNLTFSTLTVSNMSPEDSSIYLCSVSGQGGRAFFGQGTRLTVV.

The J gene is TRBJ2-7, the V gene TRBV25-1; D ambiguous. CDR3 length equals 12 residues. Trimming took 5 bases from V and 6 from J, leaving 11 bases between them. Germline V gene lookup returns CDR1 MGHDK and CDR2 SYGVNS. The CDR3: CASSPVSGEQYF. For the CDR3, the DNA is TGTGCCAGCAGTCCCGTCTCAGGCGAGCAGTACTTC.

The chain couples TRBV7-9 to TRBJ1-4, with unresolved D. This CDR3 spans 13 amino acids. Germline CDR1 reads SEHNR; CDR2 reads FQNEAQ (reference sequence). Between the trimmed V and J ends, which lost 6 bases and 0 bases, there was a span of 5 bases. This CDR3 is CASRRSTNEKLFF. CDR3 nucleotides: TGTGCCAGCAGGAGGTCAACTAATGAAAAACTGTTTTTT.

This clonotype was seen a few times. The junction and the germline gene differ at one end; a read error may be behind it. V usage is TRBV10-2 and J usage is TRBJ1-2, with 8 bases aligning to TRBD1. The CDR3 extends over 14 amino acids. The germline V gene encodes CDR1 WSHSY and CDR2 SAAADI. The CDR3, as DNA: TGTGCCATCCATCCCGACAGGGGCGACTATGGCTACACCTTC. This gives the protein CAIHPDRGDYGYTF.

J is TRBJ2-5 and V is TRBV15, with 10 nucleotides matching TRBD2. With 0 bases clipped from V and 0 bases from J, the junction kept 10 bases outside the gene matches. Germline lookup yields CDR1 LNHNV and CDR2 YYDKDF (reference sequence). The CDR3 covers 19 residues. Written as DNA, the CDR3 is TGTGCCACCAGCAGAGATCAGGCTAGCGGGGGCCGATACCAAGAGACCCAGTACTTC. Translation: CATSRDQASGGRYQETQYF.

This chain joins TRBV29-1 and TRBJ2-5, with 9 bases matching TRBD2. This CDR3 has 14 amino acids. Losses at the gene ends were 3 bases for V and 5 bases for J; bases not matched to a gene: 7. Germline assignment: CDR1 SQVTM and CDR2 ANQGSEA. CDR3: CSVDGGGARETQYF. DNA for the CDR3: TGCAGCGTTGACGGCGGGGGGGCTCGGGAGACCCAGTACTTC.

This chain connects TRBV7-9 to TRBJ2-5, with D maybe TRBD1 (5 bases). The V end was cut by 4 bases, the J end by 2 bases, with 8 bases between. From germline, CDR1 is SEHNR and CDR2 FQNEAQ (reference sequence). CDR3 size: 13 residues. CDR3: CASSSRQQETQYF. CDR3 in DNA: TGTGCCAGCAGCTCTAGACAGCAAGAGACCCAGTACTTC.

The chain couples TRBV7-8 to TRBJ2-5; D perhaps matches TRBD2 (5 bases). The end of the DNA fits TRBJ2-1 better, so the J call may be wrong. This CDR3 region has 14 residues. Germline-derived CDR1 and CDR2 are SGHVS and FQNEAQ. The CDR3 reads CASSLARTTGEQFF. The CDR3 DNA follows: TGTGCCAGCAGCTTAGCGCGGACCACGGGGGAGCAGTTCTTC.

This chain links TRBV20-1 with TRBJ2-1; D is uncertain. Germline V gene data show CDR1 as DFQATT and CDR2 as SNEGSKA (reference sequence). The CDR3 is 17 amino acids. V was shortened by 2 bases and J by 0 bases, with 17 bases between the two germline ends. In DNA, the CDR3 is TGCAGTGCTAGAAGACTGGTCCCGCCGGACTCCTACAATGAGCAGTTCTTC. The encoded protein is CSARRLVPPDSYNEQFF.

This clonotype was detected only a few times. The V and J genes are TRBV2 and TRBJ2-7, with 15 nucleotides matching TRBD2. The CDR3 runs to 14 residues. Germline V gives CDR1 SNHLY, CDR2 FYNNEI. The junction had 0 bases not matched to a gene; V was cut back by 6 bases and J by 3 bases. In DNA form, the CDR3 reads TGTGCCAGCAGGGGACTAGCGGGAGGCTACGAGCAGTACTTC. It encodes CASRGLAGGYEQYF.

V gene TRBV2 combines with J gene TRBJ1-6, with 7 bases lining up with TRBD1. The V segment lost 3 bases and the J segment 6 bases; nucleotides outside the gene matches: 2. Germline assignment: CDR1 SNHLY and CDR2 FYNNEI. CDR3 length equals 14 residues. CDR3 residues: CASSETGRNSPLHF. The CDR3 bases are TGTGCCAGCAGTGAGACAGGGCGTAATTCACCCCTCCACTTT.

This clonotype showed up just once. The chain uses TRBV4-2 and TRBJ1-1; D is ambiguous. Germline V lookup: CDR1 LGHNA, CDR2 YNFKEQ. V was pared by 1 base and J by 6 bases, with 9 bases between. The CDR3 sequence is 13 residues long. Written as DNA, the CDR3 is TGTGCCAGCAGCCAAGTTGTGAAAGCTGAAGCTTTCTTT. Its protein is CASSQVVKAEAFF.

This clonotype was detected only a few times. The J gene is TRBJ1-1, the V gene TRBV20-1; 8 bases are shared with TRBD1. The CDR3 runs to 14 residues. The ends lost 1 base at V and 2 bases at J; junction bases unmatched: 3. CDR1 and CDR2 from the germline V gene are DFQATT and SNEGSKA (reference sequence). This chain's CDR3 is CSARVTGVNTEAFF. The CDR3 DNA reads as TGCAGTGCTAGAGTGACAGGGGTCAACACTGAAGCTTTCTTT.

The chain employs TRBV19 and TRBJ2-2, with D perhaps matching TRBD1 (5 bases). The germline V gene has CDR1 LNHDA and CDR2 SQIVND (reference sequence). This CDR3 spans 14 amino acids. Trimming pared 3 bases from V and 12 bases from J, leaving 17 bases between. This chain's CDR3 is CASSIGAREGKLFF. The CDR3 DNA reads TGTGCCAGTAGTATTGGGGCTAGAGAAGGGAAGCTGTTTTTT.

J is TRBJ2-6 and V is TRBV15; D not certain. From germline, CDR1 is LNHNV and CDR2 YYDKDF (reference sequence). The CDR3 spans 17 residues. Trimming shortened V by 0 bases and J by 1 base, and 10 bases separated the two germline ends. CDR3 amino acids: CATSRDRRFSGANVLTF. The CDR3 DNA reads TGTGCCACCAGCAGAGATAGGCGATTTTCTGGGGCCAACGTCCTGACTTTC. Looking up the rest from reference TRBV15 and TRBJ2-6 gives the full variable domain: DAMVIQNPRYQVTQFGKPVTLSCSQTLNHNVMYWYQQKSSQAPKLLFHYYDKDFNNEADTPDNFQSRRPNTSFCFLDIRSPGLGDTAMYLCATSRDRRFSGANVLTFGAGSRLTVL.

DNA of the CDR3: TGCGCCAGCAAGACTCTAGCGACTAGCACAGATACGCAGTATTTT. Translating gives CASKTLATSTDTQYF. This chain joins TRBV10-1 and TRBJ2-3, with D possibly TRBD2 on 6 matching bases. This CDR3 contains 15 residues. Trimming removed 7 bases from V and 0 bases from J, with 14 bases in between. Germline V gene sequence: CDR1 WNHNN, CDR2 SYGVQD (reference sequence).

The gene calls are TRBV7-9 and TRBJ2-7; possibly TRBD1 for D (6 bases). V gave up 3 bases and J gave up 7 bases, with 13 bases separating them. CDR3 length equals 13 residues. The V gene's germline CDR1 is SEHNR and CDR2 FQNEAQ (reference sequence). The chain's CDR3 is CASSFRTAQEQYF. In DNA, the CDR3 is TGTGCCAGCAGCTTCCGGACAGCACAAGAGCAGTACTTC.

The V and J genes are TRBV7-8 and TRBJ2-5; D is possibly TRBD1 (6 bases). CDR1 is SGHVS and CDR2 is FQNEAQ in the germline V gene. The germline V and J ends were trimmed by 6 bases and 1 base, with 12 bases remaining between them. This CDR3 spans 14 amino acids. For the CDR3, the DNA is TGTGCCAGCAGTCCCCGCAGGGGCCAAGAGACCCAGTACTTC. Translating gives CASSPRRGQETQYF.

The chain carries TRBV24-1 and TRBJ2-3, with a weak D call TRBD2 (6 bases). Deletions cut 4 bases from V and 1 base from J, with 14 bases between. This CDR3 contains 16 residues. In germline, CDR1 is KGHDR, CDR2 SFDVKD. The CDR3 DNA sequence: TGTGCCACCAGTGAGGGGACTCCCGAGGGCACAGATACGCAGTATTTT. This sequence encodes CATSEGTPEGTDTQYF.

V gene TRBV9 combines with J gene TRBJ2-5; 9 positions agree with TRBD2. There are 15 residues in the CDR3. Germline V gene lookup returns CDR1 SGDLS and CDR2 YYNGEE. J gave up 3 bases and V 2 bases, and 5 bases lay outside the gene matches. The DNA of the CDR3 is TGTGCCAGCAGCGTCCGAGCTAGCGGGGAAGAGACCCAGTACTTC. This codes for CASSVRASGEETQYF.

The chain combines TRBV5-5 with TRBJ2-5; 7 positions agree with TRBD1. J was trimmed by 5 bases and V by 1 base; bases with no gene match: 14. CDR1 and CDR2 from the germline V gene are SGHKS and YYEKEE (reference sequence). This CDR3 is built from 17 residues. CDR3 in DNA: TGTGCCAGCAGCTTGTTCGCGGAAGGGGGCTTGAAGGAGACCCAGTACTTC. It yields the protein CASSLFAEGGLKETQYF. Supplemented by reference TRBV5-5 and TRBJ2-5, the full variable domain reads DAGVTQSPTHLIKTRGQQVTLRCSPISGHKSVSWYQQVLGQGPQFIFQYYEKEERGRGNFPDRFSARQFPNYSSELNVNALLLGDSALYLCASSLFAEGGLKETQYFGPGTRLLVL.

This chain links TRBV10-1 with TRBJ2-7; no reliable D call. This CDR3 spans 13 amino acids. In germline, CDR1 is WNHNN, CDR2 SYGVQD (reference sequence). Trimming took off 8 bases at V and 2 bases at J, with 13 bases between the two ends. This CDR3 reads CASSALTTYEQYF. The DNA for the CDR3 is TGCGCCAGCTCAGCACTTACCACCTACGAGCAGTACTTC.